This is a list of T cell receptor beta chains from one sample in a study of cytomegalovirus exposure and HLA in healthy donors. TCRdb keeps only in-frame clones here, not all; method: immunoSEQ multiplex PCR. The sample holds some 180,000 clones, 81% seen once. Source material: PBMCs. The receptors come from a man aged 35 to 55 in good health and CMV-seropositive. Each CDR3 is given with its conserved first and last residue. The D gene is left open where the match is weak. Clone size appears in some rows only: once, few, many, or a class for an expanded clone.

CDR3: CASSAGGTTGGLDTQYF; DNA: TGCGCCAGCAGCGCGGGGGGGACCACCGGGGGTCTAGATACGCAGTATTTT; size: -; D: TRBD2; V: TRBV5-1; J: TRBJ2-3
CDR3: CASSLEGTVFNEKLFF; DNA: TGCGCCAGCAGCTTGGAGGGGACAGTATTTAATGAAAAACTGTTTTTT; size: -; D: TRBD1; V: TRBV5-1; J: TRBJ1-4
CDR3: CASSLGAGSRGNEQFF; DNA: TGTGCCAGCAGCTTAGGTGCGGGGTCCCGCGGTAATGAGCAGTTCTTC; size: -; D: -; V: TRBV5-4; J: TRBJ2-1
CDR3: CASSLEPSRSNEQFF; DNA: TGTGCCAGCAGCTTAGAACCATCTAGGAGCAATGAGCAGTTCTTC; size: -; D: -; V: TRBV11-3; J: TRBJ2-1
CDR3: CASSLEGVGTQYF; DNA: TGTGCCAGCAGTTTAGAGGGGGTAGGGACCCAGTACTTC; size: -; D: -; V: TRBV27; J: TRBJ2-5
CDR3: CASAGRLAGSFGLEQYF; DNA: TGCGCCAGCGCCGGGCGCCTAGCGGGAAGTTTTGGGCTCGAGCAGTACTTC; size: -; D: TRBD2; V: TRBV4-1; J: TRBJ2-7
CDR3: CASSLTRIHEQFF; DNA: TGTGCCAGCAGCTTAACTAGAATCCATGAGCAGTTCTTC; size: few; D: -; V: TRBV7-2; J: TRBJ2-1
CDR3: CASSDGGGSGNTIYF; DNA: TGTGCCAGCAGTGATGGGGGGGGCTCTGGAAACACCATATATTTT; size: once; D: -; V: TRBV2; J: TRBJ1-3
CDR3: CASSSTGASSYEQYF; DNA: TGTGCCAGTAGTTCTACAGGCGCCAGCTCCTACGAGCAGTACTTC; size: -; D: -; V: TRBV19; J: TRBJ2-7
CDR3: CASSFNSNTGELFF; DNA: TGTGCCAGCAGCTTCAATTCGAACACCGGGGAGCTGTTTTTT; size: -; D: -; V: TRBV11-2; J: TRBJ2-2
CDR3: CASRSGSTGELFF; DNA: TGTGCCAGCAGGAGCGGGTCCACCGGGGAGCTGTTTTTT; size: -; D: -; V: TRBV9; J: TRBJ2-2
CDR3: CASTSLPFGSGETQYF; DNA: TGTGCCAGCACCTCCCTCCCCTTCGGCTCAGGGGAGACCCAGTACTTC; size: -; D: -; V: TRBV7-9; J: TRBJ2-5
CDR3: CASSLTPGATINNEQFF; DNA: TGTGCCAGCAGTTTAACTCCAGGGGCCACAATAAACAATGAGCAGTTCTTC; size: -; D: -; V: TRBV27; J: TRBJ2-1
CDR3: CATSGGFTSGRGSYEQYF; DNA: TGCGCCACCAGCGGGGGGTTTACTAGCGGGAGAGGCTCCTACGAGCAGTACTTC; size: once; D: TRBD2; V: TRBV4-1; J: TRBJ2-7
CDR3: CASSQVRLAGTYEQYF; DNA: TGCGCCAGCAGCCAAGTCAGACTAGCGGGAACGTACGAGCAGTACTTC; size: -; D: TRBD2; V: TRBV4-1; J: TRBJ2-7
CDR3: CAISESPGARSTDTQYF; DNA: TGTGCCATCAGTGAGTCCCCAGGGGCGCGAAGCACAGATACGCAGTATTTT; size: -; D: -; V: TRBV10-3; J: TRBJ2-3
CDR3: CASEDRDYRNEQFF; DNA: TGTGCCTCCGAGGACAGGGACTACAGGAATGAGCAGTTCTTC; size: -; D: -; V: TRBV19; J: TRBJ2-1
CDR3: CASSLAGGEQFF; DNA: TGTGCCAGCAGCTTGGCCGGGGGGGAGCAGTTCTTC; size: -; D: TRBD2; V: TRBV7-3; J: TRBJ2-1
CDR3: CASNRRGGYNEQFF; DNA: TGTGCCAGCAACCGGAGGGGGGGGTACAATGAGCAGTTCTTC; size: -; D: -; V: TRBV11-2; J: TRBJ2-1
CDR3: CASSEWTGLYGYTF; DNA: TGTGCCAGCAGTGAATGGACAGGGCTCTATGGCTACACCTTC; size: -; D: TRBD1; V: TRBV25-1; J: TRBJ1-2
CDR3: CASSFMDRVYSYEQYF; DNA: TGTGCCAGCAGCTTCATGGACAGGGTGTACTCCTACGAGCAGTACTTC; size: once; D: TRBD1; V: TRBV7-9; J: TRBJ2-7
CDR3: CASSKWPQPGDRDQPQHF; DNA: TGTGCCAGCAGCAAATGGCCCCAGCCCGGGGACAGGGATCAGCCCCAGCATTTT; size: once; D: -; V: TRBV21-1; J: TRBJ1-5
CDR3: CAIRPSGSYEQYF; DNA: TGTGCCATCCGGCCTAGCGGCTCCTACGAGCAGTACTTC; size: few; D: TRBD2; V: TRBV10-3; J: TRBJ2-7
CDR3: CASSQDGTGDLVEQYF; DNA: TGCGCCAGCAGCCAAGATGGGACAGGGGACTTAGTGGAGCAGTACTTC; size: -; D: TRBD1; V: TRBV4-1; J: TRBJ2-7
CDR3: CASSSGQGNTEAFF; DNA: TGCGCCAGCAGCTCGGGACAGGGAAACACTGAAGCTTTCTTT; size: -; D: TRBD1; V: TRBV5-1; J: TRBJ1-1
CDR3: CASSSGLAGEETQYF; DNA: TGTGCCAGCAGCTCGGGACTAGCGGGAGAAGAGACCCAGTACTTC; size: -; D: TRBD2; V: TRBV11-2; J: TRBJ2-5
CDR3: CASSPTGSGTGGHEQYF; DNA: TGTGCCAGCAGTCCAACCGGATCCGGGACAGGGGGACACGAGCAGTACTTC; size: -; D: TRBD1; V: TRBV28; J: TRBJ2-7
CDR3: CATSRAYKTSGRAHEQFF; DNA: TGTGCCACCAGCAGAGCCTACAAGACTAGCGGGAGGGCCCATGAGCAGTTCTTC; size: -; D: TRBD2; V: TRBV15; J: TRBJ2-1
CDR3: CASSHRGWEETQYF; DNA: TGTGCCAGCAGTCACAGGGGTTGGGAAGAGACCCAGTACTTC; size: once; D: TRBD1; V: TRBV27; J: TRBJ2-5
CDR3: CASSLGGVEETQYF; DNA: TGCGCCAGCAGCTTGGGAGGAGTAGAAGAGACCCAGTACTTC; size: -; D: -; V: TRBV5-1; J: TRBJ2-5
CDR3: CASRRKQGNQPQHF; DNA: TGTGCCAGCAGGCGTAAACAGGGTAATCAGCCCCAGCATTTT; size: once; D: -; V: TRBV10-3; J: TRBJ1-5
CDR3: CASSLRGAGGGRKTQYF; DNA: TGTGCCAGCAGCCTCCGGGGGGCGGGAGGCGGTAGAAAGACCCAGTACTTC; size: -; D: TRBD2; V: TRBV7-8; J: TRBJ2-5
CDR3: CASSYGLSVGDTQYF; DNA: TGTGCCAGCAGTTACGGCCTTAGCGTTGGAGATACGCAGTATTTT; size: -; D: -; V: TRBV6-6; J: TRBJ2-3
CDR3: CASSSGLAGGEQYF; DNA: TGTGCCAGCAGCTCGGGACTAGCGGGGGGCGAGCAGTACTTC; size: -; D: TRBD2; V: TRBV7-9; J: TRBJ2-7
CDR3: CSVGEHGDEQYF; DNA: TGCAGCGTAGGGGAACACGGTGACGAGCAGTACTTC; size: -; D: -; V: TRBV29-1; J: TRBJ2-7
CDR3: CASLERAANTGELFF; DNA: TGTGCCAGCTTAGAGCGGGCCGCGAACACCGGGGAGCTGTTTTTT; size: few; D: -; V: TRBV28; J: TRBJ2-2
CDR3: CASSPGQGKADTQYF; DNA: TGTGCCAGCTCTCCCGGACAGGGGAAGGCAGATACGCAGTATTTT; size: -; D: TRBD1; V: TRBV18; J: TRBJ2-3
CDR3: CATSRSTGAGVNEQFF; DNA: TGTGCCACCAGCAGATCCACCGGGGCGGGAGTGAATGAGCAGTTCTTC; size: -; D: TRBD2; V: TRBV15; J: TRBJ2-1